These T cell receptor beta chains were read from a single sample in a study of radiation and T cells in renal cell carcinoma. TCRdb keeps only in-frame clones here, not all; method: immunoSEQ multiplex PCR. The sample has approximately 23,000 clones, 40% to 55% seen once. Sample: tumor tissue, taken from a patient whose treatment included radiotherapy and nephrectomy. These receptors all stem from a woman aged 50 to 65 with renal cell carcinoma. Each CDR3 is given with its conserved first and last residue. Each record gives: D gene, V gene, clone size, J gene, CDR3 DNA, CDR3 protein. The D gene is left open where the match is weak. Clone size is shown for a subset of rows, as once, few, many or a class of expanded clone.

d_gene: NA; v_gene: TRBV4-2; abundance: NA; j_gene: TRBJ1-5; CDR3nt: TGTGCCAGCAGCCAAGATTACGCGGGCAGTGGAGGAAAGCCCCAGCATTTT; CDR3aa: CASSQDYAGSGGKPQHF
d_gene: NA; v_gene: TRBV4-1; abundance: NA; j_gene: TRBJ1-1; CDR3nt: TGCGCCAGCAGCCATGCCGATGGACGGACGAACACTGAAGCTTTCTTT; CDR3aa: CASSHADGRTNTEAFF
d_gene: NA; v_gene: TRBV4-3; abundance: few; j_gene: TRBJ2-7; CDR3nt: TGCGCCAGCAGCCAAGCAGGGTCCTACGAGCAGTACTTC; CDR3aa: CASSQAGSYEQYF
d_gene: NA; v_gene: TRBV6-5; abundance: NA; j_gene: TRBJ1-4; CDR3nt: TGTGCCAGCAGTTACGGCATTAAGGGGGGGGGTGAAAAACTGTTTTTT; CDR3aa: CASSYGIKGGGEKLFF
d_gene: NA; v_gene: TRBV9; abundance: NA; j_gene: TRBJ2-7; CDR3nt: TGCGCCAGCAGCCAAGAGACGAGGCTCTCCTACGAGCAGTACTTC; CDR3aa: CASSQETRLSYEQYF
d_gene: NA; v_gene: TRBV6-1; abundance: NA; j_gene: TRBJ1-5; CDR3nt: TGTGCCAGCAGTGGAGGGGCGCGTCTGGATCAGCCCCAGCATTTT; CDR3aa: CASSGGARLDQPQHF
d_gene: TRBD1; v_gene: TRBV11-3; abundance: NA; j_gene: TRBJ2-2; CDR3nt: TGTGCCAGCAGCTCGACAGGGGGCACCGGGGAGCTGTTTTTT; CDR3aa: CASSSTGGTGELFF
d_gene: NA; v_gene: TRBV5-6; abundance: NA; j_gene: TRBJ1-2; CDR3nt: TGTGCCAGCAGCTTTCTCTGGGTTCGGGGGTCATACTATGGCTACACCTTC; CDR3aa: CASSFLWVRGSYYGYTF
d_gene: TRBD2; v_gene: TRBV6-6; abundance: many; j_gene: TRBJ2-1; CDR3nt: TGTGCCACCCGAGCGGGGGCCGGGTTGAATGAGCAGTTCTTC; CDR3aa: CATRAGAGLNEQFF
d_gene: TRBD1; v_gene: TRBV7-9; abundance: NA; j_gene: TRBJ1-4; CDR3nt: TGTGCCAGCAGCTTTACGACGTCCCGGGACAGGTCAACTAATGAAAAACTGTTTTTT; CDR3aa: CASSFTTSRDRSTNEKLFF
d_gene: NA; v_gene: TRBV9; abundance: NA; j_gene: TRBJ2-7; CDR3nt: TGTGCCAGCAGCATGAACGCGGAGAGGAGCTCCTACGAGCAGTACTTC; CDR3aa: CASSMNAERSSYEQYF
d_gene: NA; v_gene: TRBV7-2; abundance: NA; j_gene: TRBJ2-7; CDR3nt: TGTGCCAGCAGCTCCGGACCGAACGAGCAGTACTTC; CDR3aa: CASSSGPNEQYF
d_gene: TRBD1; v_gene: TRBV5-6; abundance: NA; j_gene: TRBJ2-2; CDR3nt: TGTGCCAGCAGCTCGACAGGGGATTCGTCCTACACCGGGGAGCTGTTTTTT; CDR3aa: CASSSTGDSSYTGELFF
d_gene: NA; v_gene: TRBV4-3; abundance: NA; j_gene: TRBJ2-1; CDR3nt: TGCGCCAGCAGCCAAGATCTGAGGAGGGACGATGAGCAGTTCTTC; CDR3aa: CASSQDLRRDDEQFF
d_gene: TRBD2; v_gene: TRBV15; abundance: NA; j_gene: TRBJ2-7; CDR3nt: TGTGCCACCAGCAGAGCCCGGGGACTAGCGGGGAGAGAGCAGTACTTC; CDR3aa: CATSRARGLAGREQYF
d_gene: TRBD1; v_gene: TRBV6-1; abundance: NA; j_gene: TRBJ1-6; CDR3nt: TGTGCCAGCCAGGGGGCCATTGGTAATTCACCCCTCCACTTT; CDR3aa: CASQGAIGNSPLHF
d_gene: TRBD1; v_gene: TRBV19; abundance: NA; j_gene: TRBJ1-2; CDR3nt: TGTGCCAGTAGTCTAACCCCGACAGGGGGCGGCTACACCTTC; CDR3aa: CASSLTPTGGGYTF
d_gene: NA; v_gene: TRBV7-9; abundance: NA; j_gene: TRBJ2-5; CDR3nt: TGTGCCAGCAGTCCGGAGCTCAGTTGGGAGACCCAGTACTTC; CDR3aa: CASSPELSWETQYF
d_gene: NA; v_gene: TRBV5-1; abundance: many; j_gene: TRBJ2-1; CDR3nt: TGCGCCAGCAGCTTGGCGGGTGCAGGTGAGCAGTTCTTC; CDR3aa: CASSLAGAGEQFF
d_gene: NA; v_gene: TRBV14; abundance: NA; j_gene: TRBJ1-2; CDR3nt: TGTGCCAGCAGCACGATGGACGGACACTATGGCTACACCTTC; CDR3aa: CASSTMDGHYGYTF